This TCR beta chain was documented in a study of blood T cell repertoires in COVID-19 (dated by TCRdb to 2018 to 2020). Regarding the complete study: Samples covering the acute and convalescent phases of COVID-19 were provided by collaborators in the United States, Italy and Spain. The material from the prospective study consisted of cDNA or gDNA derived from T cells, B-cell-depleted T cells, or PBMCs. Deeply sampled blood TCRbeta repertoires from subjects exposed to, actively infected with, or recovered from COVID-19 were included in the dataset. A de-identified subject ID, COVID-19 status, age in years and sex were almost always included in the sample metadata. Samples came from the ongoing ImmuneRACE study (first 160 participants) plus 1,254 subjects from 6 global collaborators. A freely available public database, intended as a resource for researchers studying the immune response to SARS-CoV-2, is where the repertoires were released. Where HLA class I and class II types were available, the types were taken from metadata supplied by the sample provider, not from assay-based typing.

Summary of the overall study and its limitations: The quantity of clinical and demographic metadata differed by source and by participant and was supplied without curation.

V is pared back by 1 base and J by 5 bases, with 17 bases lying between the germline termini. There are 17 amino acids in the CDR3, from cysteine to phenylalanine inclusive. CDR3 DNA is the only sequence kept; it has 51 bases, read in frame from the first base. From a lookup of the germline V gene, CDR1 and CDR2 are LGHNA and YSLEER. In the prospective study, participants were about 18 to 95 years old, resided in fewer than 25 geographic areas of the United States, and were enrolled through a virtual design. In the prospective study, participants were assigned to cohorts based on the clinical history participants reported in a screening survey and a study questionnaire. For ImmuneRACE Cohort 3, a participant was defined as recovered based on two consecutive negative NP/OP PCR tests, clearance by a healthcare professional, or resolution of symptoms. In the prospective study, mobile phlebotomists collected whole blood, serum and a nasopharyngeal or oropharyngeal swab from each participant. Participants in the prospective study had the option to provide additional blood draws and questionnaires over an approximately 2-month period. Blood samples from the prospective study were shipped frozen or at room temperature prior to DNA extraction.

Concerning this clone itself: It has no known antigen specificity. No much larger clone is present one base from it, and per-base qualities are unavailable.

TCRbeta CDR3 regions were amplified from genomic DNA using the immunoSEQ Assay, a bias-controlled multiplex PCR. The paper's data handling went like this. The number of nucleated cells in each sample was estimated from the amplification of reference gene primers within the assay. To quantify the absolute abundance of each unique TCRbeta CDR3 rearrangement, sequence reads were collapsed and filtered. For each sample, productive Simpson clonality was calculated by taking the square root of Simpson's diversity index across productive rearrangements. The table comes from immuneACCESS by way of TCRdb, which keeps in-frame sequences with V and J called. Part of the clones is missing from these tables; in studies checked, under half for an unresolved V gene and the rest for unknown reasons. D and trimming come from the DNA, and the V and J calls and clone size come from that table. The sample includes fewer than 350,000 clones, with 75% to 90% observed a single time. The top ten constitute approximately 4.7% of the sample.

The rearranged segments are TRBV4-3 and TRBJ1-4; no D gene can be assigned with confidence. This clonotype was obtained from a man aged 55-75 years who had recovered from COVID-19. Sequenced material: PBMCs or T cells enriched from blood (not recorded which). At the DNA level, the sequence is TGCGCCAGCAGCCAAGGACGGGGATTGAATCGGAATGAAAAACTGTTTTTT. Its translation reads: CASSQGRGLNRNEKLFF.